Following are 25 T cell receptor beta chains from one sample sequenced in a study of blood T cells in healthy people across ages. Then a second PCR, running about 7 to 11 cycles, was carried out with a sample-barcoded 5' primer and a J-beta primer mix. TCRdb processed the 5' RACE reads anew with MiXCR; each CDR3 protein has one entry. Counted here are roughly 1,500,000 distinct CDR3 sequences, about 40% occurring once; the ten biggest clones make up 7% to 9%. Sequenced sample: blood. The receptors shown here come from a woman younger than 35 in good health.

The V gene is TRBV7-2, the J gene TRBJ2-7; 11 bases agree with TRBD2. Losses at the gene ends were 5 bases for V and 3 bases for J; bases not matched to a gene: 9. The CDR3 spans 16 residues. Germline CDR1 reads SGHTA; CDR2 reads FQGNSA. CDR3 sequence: CASSLIAGGPLYEQYF. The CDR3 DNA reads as TGTGCCAGCAGCCTCATAGCGGGAGGGCCCCTCTACGAGCAGTACTTC.

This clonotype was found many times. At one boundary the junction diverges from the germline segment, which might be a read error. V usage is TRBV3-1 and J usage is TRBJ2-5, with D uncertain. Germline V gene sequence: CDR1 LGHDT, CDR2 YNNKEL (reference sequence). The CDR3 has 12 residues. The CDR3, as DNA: TGCGCCAGCAGCCAAGTCTTAGAGACCCAGTACTTC. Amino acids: CASSQVLETQYF.

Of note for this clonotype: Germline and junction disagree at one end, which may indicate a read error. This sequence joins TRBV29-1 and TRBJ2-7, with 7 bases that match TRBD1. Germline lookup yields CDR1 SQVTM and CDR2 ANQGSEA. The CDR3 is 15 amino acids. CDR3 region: CGVVDRVVPGYEQYF. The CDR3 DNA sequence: TGCGGCGTAGTTGACAGGGTCGTACCGGGCTACGAGCAGTACTTC.

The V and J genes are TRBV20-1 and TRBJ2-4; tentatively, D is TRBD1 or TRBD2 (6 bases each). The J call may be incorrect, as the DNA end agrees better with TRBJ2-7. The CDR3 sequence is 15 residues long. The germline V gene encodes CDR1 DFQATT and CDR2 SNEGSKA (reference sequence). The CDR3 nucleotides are TGCAGTGCTAGAGAAAGGGAGGACAGAAACTACGAGCAGTACTTC. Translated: CSAREREDRNYEQYF.

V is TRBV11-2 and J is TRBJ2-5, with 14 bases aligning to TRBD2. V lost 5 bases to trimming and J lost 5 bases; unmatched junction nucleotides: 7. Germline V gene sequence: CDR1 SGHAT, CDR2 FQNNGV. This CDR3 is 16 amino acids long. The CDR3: CASSTWTSGGWETQYF. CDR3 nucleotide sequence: TGTGCCAGCAGCACATGGACTAGCGGGGGGTGGGAGACCCAGTACTTC.

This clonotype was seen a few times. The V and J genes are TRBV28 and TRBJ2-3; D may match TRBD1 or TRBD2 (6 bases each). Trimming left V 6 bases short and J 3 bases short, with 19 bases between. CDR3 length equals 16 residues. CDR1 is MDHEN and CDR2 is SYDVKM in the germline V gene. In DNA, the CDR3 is TGTGCCAGCAGCCCCAGGTTTGGGGGGCCGACAGATACGCAGTATTTT. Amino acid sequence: CASSPRFGGPTDTQYF.

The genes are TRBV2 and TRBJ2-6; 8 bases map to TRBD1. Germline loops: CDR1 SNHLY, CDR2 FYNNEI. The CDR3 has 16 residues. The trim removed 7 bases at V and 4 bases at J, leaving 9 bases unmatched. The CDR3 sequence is CASNGQGISGANVLTF. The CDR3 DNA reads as TGTGCCAGCAATGGACAGGGAATATCGGGGGCCAACGTCCTGACTTTC.

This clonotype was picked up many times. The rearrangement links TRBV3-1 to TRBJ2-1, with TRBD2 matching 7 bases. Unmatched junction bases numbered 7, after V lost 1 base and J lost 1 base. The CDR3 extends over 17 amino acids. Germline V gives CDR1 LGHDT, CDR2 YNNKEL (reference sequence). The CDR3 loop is CASSQGTLAVSYNEQFF. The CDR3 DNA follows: TGTGCCAGCAGCCAAGGCACCCTAGCGGTGTCCTACAATGAGCAGTTCTTC.

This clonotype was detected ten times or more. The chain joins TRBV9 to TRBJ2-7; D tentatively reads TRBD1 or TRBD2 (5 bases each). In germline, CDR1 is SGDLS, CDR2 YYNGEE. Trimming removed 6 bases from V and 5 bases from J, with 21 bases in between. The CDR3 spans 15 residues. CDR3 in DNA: TGTGCCAGCACCAGAGGGGATAGAACCCGAGACGAGCAGTACTTC. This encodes CASTRGDRTRDEQYF.

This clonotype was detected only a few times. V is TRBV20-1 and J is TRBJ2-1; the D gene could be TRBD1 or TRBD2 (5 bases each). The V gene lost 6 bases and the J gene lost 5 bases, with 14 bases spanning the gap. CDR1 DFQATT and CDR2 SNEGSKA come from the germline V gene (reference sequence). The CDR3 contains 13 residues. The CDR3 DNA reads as TGCAGTGCCCTCAGGGAGAGTAACAATGAGCAGTTCTTC. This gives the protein CSALRESNNEQFF.

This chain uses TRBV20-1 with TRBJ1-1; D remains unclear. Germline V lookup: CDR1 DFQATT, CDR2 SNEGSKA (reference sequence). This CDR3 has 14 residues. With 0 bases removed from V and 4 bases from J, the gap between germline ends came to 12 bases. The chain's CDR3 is CSARDYGESTEAFF. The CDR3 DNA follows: TGCAGTGCTAGAGATTATGGTGAGAGCACTGAAGCTTTCTTT.

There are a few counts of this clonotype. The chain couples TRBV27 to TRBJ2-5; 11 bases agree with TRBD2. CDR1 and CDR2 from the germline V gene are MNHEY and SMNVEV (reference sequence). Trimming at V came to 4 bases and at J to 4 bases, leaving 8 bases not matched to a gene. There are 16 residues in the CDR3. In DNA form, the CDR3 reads TGTGCCAGCAGTTCCGCCCATAGCGGGGGGGGAGAGACCCAGTACTTC. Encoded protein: CASSSAHSGGGETQYF.

Here the CDR3 reads CASSLPGGGNQPQHF. The CDR3, as DNA: TGTGCCAGCAGCTTGCCCGGGGGGGGCAATCAGCCCCAGCATTTT. The gene calls are TRBV11-2 and TRBJ1-5; TRBD1 might be the D (5 bases). Trimming took off 3 bases at V and 2 bases at J, with 11 bases between the two ends. The CDR3 sequence is 15 residues long. Germline V gives CDR1 SGHAT, CDR2 FQNNGV. Looking up the rest from reference TRBV11-2 and TRBJ1-5 gives the full variable domain: EAGVAQSPRYKIIEKRQSVAFWCNPISGHATLYWYQQILGQGPKLLIQFQNNGVVDDSQLPKDRFSAERLKGVDSTLKIQPAKLEDSAVYLCASSLPGGGNQPQHFGDGTRLSIL.

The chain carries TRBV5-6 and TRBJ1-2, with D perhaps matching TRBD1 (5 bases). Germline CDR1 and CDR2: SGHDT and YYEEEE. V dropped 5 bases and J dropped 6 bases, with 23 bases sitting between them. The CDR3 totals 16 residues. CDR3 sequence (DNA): TGTGCCAGCAGTCTTGGGGGGACCGGGTCCGTTGATGGCTACACCTTC. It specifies CASSLGGTGSVDGYTF.

CDR3 coding DNA: TGTGCCAGCAGTTCGGGCAGCCTGAACACTGAAGCTTTCTTT. Its translation: CASSSGSLNTEAFF. This chain links TRBV27 with TRBJ1-1, with D hard to call. This CDR3 comprises 14 residues. V was cut by 4 bases and J by 0 bases, with 9 bases left in between. Germline V gene sequence: CDR1 MNHEY, CDR2 SMNVEV (reference sequence).

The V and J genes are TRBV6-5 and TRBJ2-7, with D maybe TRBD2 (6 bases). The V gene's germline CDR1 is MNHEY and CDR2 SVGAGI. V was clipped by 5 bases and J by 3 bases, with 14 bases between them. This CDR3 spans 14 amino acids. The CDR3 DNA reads TGTGCCAGCAGTCCCCGGAGGACTAACTACGAGCAGTACTTC. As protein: CASSPRRTNYEQYF.

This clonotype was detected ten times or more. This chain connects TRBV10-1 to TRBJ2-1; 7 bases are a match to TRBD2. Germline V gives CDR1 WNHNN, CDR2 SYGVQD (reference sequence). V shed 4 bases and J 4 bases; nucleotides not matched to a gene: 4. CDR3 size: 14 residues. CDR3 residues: CASSAGLEYNEQFF. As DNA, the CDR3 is TGCGCCAGCAGTGCCGGACTAGAGTACAATGAGCAGTTCTTC.

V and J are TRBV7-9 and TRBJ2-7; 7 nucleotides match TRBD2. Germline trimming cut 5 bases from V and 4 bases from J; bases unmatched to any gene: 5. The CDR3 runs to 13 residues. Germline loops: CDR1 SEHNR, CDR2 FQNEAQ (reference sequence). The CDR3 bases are TGTGCCAGCAGCAACGGACTAGTTTACGAGCAGTACTTC. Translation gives CASSNGLVYEQYF.

CDR3 in DNA: TGTGCCACCCGACTAGCGGACCACACAGATACGCAGTATTTT. Translated: CATRLADHTDTQYF. This chain connects TRBV15 to TRBJ2-3, with 9 bases that match TRBD2. CDR3 length: 14 amino acids. Germline V lookup: CDR1 LNHNV, CDR2 YYDKDF (reference sequence). V dropped 8 bases and J dropped 2; count of bases not matched to a gene: 5.

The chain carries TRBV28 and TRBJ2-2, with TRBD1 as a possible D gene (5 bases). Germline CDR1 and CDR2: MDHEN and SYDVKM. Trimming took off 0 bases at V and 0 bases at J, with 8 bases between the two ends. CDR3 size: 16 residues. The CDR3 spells CASSLWGHTNTGELFF. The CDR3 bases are TGTGCCAGCAGTTTATGGGGGCACACGAACACCGGGGAGCTGTTTTTT. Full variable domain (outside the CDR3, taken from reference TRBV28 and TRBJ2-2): DVKVTQSSRYLVKRTGEKVFLECVQDMDHENMFWYRQDPGLGLRLIYFSYDVKMKEKGDIPEGYSVSREKKERFSLILESASTNQTSMYLCASSLWGHTNTGELFFGEGSRLTVL.

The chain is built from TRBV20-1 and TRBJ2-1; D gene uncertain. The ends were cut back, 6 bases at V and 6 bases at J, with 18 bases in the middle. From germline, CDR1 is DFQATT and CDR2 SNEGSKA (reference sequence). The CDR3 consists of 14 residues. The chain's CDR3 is CSAPWALRGNEQFF. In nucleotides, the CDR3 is TGCAGTGCCCCCTGGGCTTTAAGAGGCAATGAGCAGTTCTTC.

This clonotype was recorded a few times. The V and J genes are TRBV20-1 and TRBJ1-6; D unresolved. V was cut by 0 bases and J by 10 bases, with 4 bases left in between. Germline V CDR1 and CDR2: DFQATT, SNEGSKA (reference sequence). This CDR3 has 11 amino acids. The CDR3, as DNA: TGCAGTGCTAGAGACAGGTCACCCCTCCACTTT. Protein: CSARDRSPLHF.

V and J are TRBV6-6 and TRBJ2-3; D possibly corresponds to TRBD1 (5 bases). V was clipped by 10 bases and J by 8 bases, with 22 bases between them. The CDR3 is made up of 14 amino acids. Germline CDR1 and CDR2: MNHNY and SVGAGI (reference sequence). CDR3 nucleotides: TGTGCCACCGACCAGGGTTATAACCACGGTACGCAGTATTTT. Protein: CATDQGYNHGTQYF.

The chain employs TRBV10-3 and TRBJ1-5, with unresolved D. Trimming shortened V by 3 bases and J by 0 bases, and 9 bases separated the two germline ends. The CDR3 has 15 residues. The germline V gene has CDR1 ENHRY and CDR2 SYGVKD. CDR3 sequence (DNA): TGTGCCATCAGTGACCAACAATATAGCAATCAGCCCCAGCATTTT. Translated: CAISDQQYSNQPQHF.

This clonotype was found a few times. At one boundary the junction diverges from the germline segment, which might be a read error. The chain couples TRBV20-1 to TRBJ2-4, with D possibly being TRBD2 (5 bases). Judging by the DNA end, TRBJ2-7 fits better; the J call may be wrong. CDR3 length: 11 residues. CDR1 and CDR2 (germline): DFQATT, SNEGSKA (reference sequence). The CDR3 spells CGAGRVNEQYF. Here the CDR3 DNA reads TGCGGTGCTGGGCGGGTTAACGAGCAGTACTTC.